The rows below give T cell receptor beta chains drawn from one sample of a study of T cell repertoires in cytomegalovirus infection. Their cognate antigens are unknown. One entry per CDR3 protein results from TCRdb running MiXCR on the reads. The sample carries hundreds of thousands of distinct CDR3 sequences, 33% recorded once. Sequencing used cultured PBMCs, obtained from culture after CMV antigen stimulation. All receptors derive from a human donor in good health (CMV status not recorded). Some clones in this sample may be carry-over from other donors' samples. Each CDR3 is given with its conserved first and last residue. The D gene is left open where the match is weak. Size tells how often a clone was seen (once, few, many) or the class of an expanded clone, and some rows leave it out.

CDR3aa	CDR3nt	v_gene	j_gene	abundance	d_gene
CAISEPQGPGANVLTF	TGTGCCATCAGTGAGCCCCAGGGACCTGGGGCCAACGTCCTGACTTTC	TRBV10-3	TRBJ2-6	.	.
CASSPRGGASGRPRLGNEQFF	TGTGCCAGCAGCCCGAGGGGGGGGGCTAGCGGGAGACCCCGCCTTGGAAATGAGCAGTTCTTC	TRBV11-1	TRBJ2-1	once	TRBD2
CANSKRAGLNAEAFF	TGTGCCAATAGTAAGAGGGCAGGGTTAAACGCTGAAGCTTTCTTT	TRBV19	TRBJ1-1	.	.
CASSSRLGGSSGANVLTF	TGTGCCAGCAGCTCCCGTCTGGGGGGATCCTCTGGGGCCAACGTCCTGACTTTC	TRBV7-2	TRBJ2-6	many	.
CASNPSDRVVRPQHF	TGTGCCAGCAATCCCAGTGACAGGGTGGTACGGCCCCAGCATTTT	TRBV28	TRBJ1-5	few	TRBD1
CASAQALGGNYGYTF	TGTGCTAGTGCCCAGGCCTTGGGGGGTAACTATGGCTACACCTTC	TRBV12-5	TRBJ1-2	.	.
CASSPKGETQYF	TGTGCCAGCTCACCAAAGGGGGAGACCCAGTACTTC	TRBV18	TRBJ2-5	.	.
CSARDGTSSFGELFF	TGCAGTGCTAGAGATGGGACTAGCTCCTTTGGGGAGCTGTTTTTT	TRBV20-1	TRBJ2-2	.	TRBD2
CASSLLGGSREQFF	TGCGCCAGCAGCCTTCTAGGTGGGTCCCGTGAGCAGTTCTTC	TRBV4-1	TRBJ2-1	.	.
CASSSRLGTGGSNEQFF	TGTGCCAGCAGCTCTCGGCTGGGGACAGGGGGTTCTAATGAGCAGTTCTTC	TRBV7-3	TRBJ2-1	many	TRBD1
CASSLGQNLNYNEQFF	TGTGCCAGCAGCTTAGGACAGAACCTTAATTACAATGAGCAGTTCTTC	TRBV7-2	TRBJ2-1	many	.
CASSFSIYGDGGYTF	TGTGCCAGCAGTTTCTCGATTTACGGGGACGGTGGCTACACCTTC	TRBV6-5	TRBJ1-2	once	.
CATSRPPGGYNEQFF	TGTGCCACCAGCAGACCTCCGGGGGGGTACAATGAGCAGTTCTTC	TRBV15	TRBJ2-1	.	TRBD2
CAWSVGQGVHQPQHF	TGTGCCTGGAGTGTAGGACAGGGGGTTCATCAGCCCCAGCATTTT	TRBV30	TRBJ1-5	.	TRBD1
CASRFDLGTANTEAFF	TGTGCCAGCAGATTCGACCTAGGGACAGCCAACACTGAAGCTTTCTTT	TRBV7-2	TRBJ1-1	many	TRBD1
CASSLVLVSTDTQYF	TGTGCCAGCAGCTTAGTGCTAGTCAGCACAGATACGCAGTATTTT	TRBV11-2	TRBJ2-3	many	.
CATSEARVSGANVLTF	TGTGCCACCAGTGAGGCCAGGGTTTCTGGGGCCAACGTCCTGACTTTC	TRBV24-1	TRBJ2-6	.	.
CASSLTRDRNEKLFF	TGTGCCAGCAGCTTGACCCGGGACAGAAATGAAAAACTGTTTTTT	TRBV7-8	TRBJ1-4	.	TRBD1
CASSPSSVSYNEQFF	TGTGCCAGCAGCCCCTCTAGCGTTTCCTACAATGAGCAGTTCTTC	TRBV7-6	TRBJ2-1	.	.
CASTNPGNYNEQFF	TGTGCCAGTACGAATCCCGGTAACTACAATGAGCAGTTCTTC	TRBV7-6	TRBJ2-1	.	.
CASSLNPSASGAPQETQYF	TGTGCCAGCAGCTTAAACCCGTCGGCTAGCGGGGCCCCACAAGAGACCCAGTACTTC	TRBV7-2	TRBJ2-5	many	TRBD2
CASSIRRGLAENIQYF	TGTGCCAGCAGTATCCGTAGGGGACTAGCGGAAAACATTCAGTACTTC	TRBV12-3/TRBV12-4	TRBJ2-4	many	TRBD2
CASSPRDRDYEQYF	TGTGCCAGCAGCCCCCGGGACAGGGACTACGAGCAGTACTTC	TRBV11-3	TRBJ2-7	.	TRBD1
CASRGLAGVGTDTQYF	TGTGCCAGCAGGGGACTAGCGGGAGTGGGTACAGATACGCAGTATTTT	TRBV27	TRBJ2-3	few	TRBD2
CASSPRSRSSYNEQFF	TGTGCCAGCAGCCCCAGGTCCCGAAGCTCCTACAATGAGCAGTTCTTC	TRBV4-2	TRBJ2-1	few	.
CASSSGRWGTDTQYF	TGTGCCAGCAGCTCGGGACGGTGGGGCACAGATACGCAGTATTTT	TRBV7-2	TRBJ2-3	few	.
CASSVALSQETQYF	TGTGCCAGCAGCGTTGCTCTGTCCCAAGAGACCCAGTACTTC	TRBV12-3/TRBV12-4	TRBJ2-5	.	.
CAWSVLPASTDTQYF	TGTGCCTGGAGTGTACTTCCAGCCAGCACAGATACGCAGTATTTT	TRBV30	TRBJ2-3	.	.
CSARGTSDYNEQFF	TGCAGTGCTAGGGGGACTAGCGACTACAATGAGCAGTTCTTC	TRBV20-1	TRBJ2-1	many	TRBD2
CASRTGATYEQYF	TGTGCCAGCAGGACAGGGGCAACCTACGAGCAGTACTTC	TRBV6-2/TRBV6-3	TRBJ2-7	few	TRBD1
CASSLPLGSGRFSGANVLTF	TGTGCCAGCAGCTTACCCTTGGGTAGCGGGAGGTTTTCTGGGGCCAACGTCCTGACTTTC	TRBV7-2	TRBJ2-6	few	TRBD2
CASSLAGENTGELFF	TGTGCCAGCAGTTTAGCTGGTGAGAACACCGGGGAGCTGTTTTTT	TRBV12-3/TRBV12-4	TRBJ2-2	.	.
CASSSGPGQGIPQYF	TGTGCCAGCAGTTCTGGTCCGGGACAGGGTATCCCGCAGTACTTC	TRBV12-3/TRBV12-4	TRBJ2-7	.	TRBD1
CASRRLAGGPGELFF	TGTGCCAGCAGGAGACTAGCGGGAGGGCCTGGGGAGCTGTTTTTT	TRBV28	TRBJ2-2	.	TRBD2
CASSPIQGLNTEAFF	TGTGCCAGCAGCCCCATTCAGGGATTGAACACTGAAGCTTTCTTT	TRBV7-9	TRBJ1-1	.	.
CSARDRKGETQYF	TGCAGTGCTAGAGATCGAAAGGGTGAGACGCAGTATTTT	TRBV20-1	TRBJ2-3	.	.
CASSYRFGGAASYEQYF	TGTGCCAGCAGTTACCGCTTCGGAGGGGCGGCTTCCTACGAGCAGTACTTC	TRBV28	TRBJ2-7	few	.
CASSFSGGGYEQYF	TGTGCCAGCAGCTTTTCCGGGGGGGGCTACGAGCAGTACTTC	TRBV7-2	TRBJ2-7	few	TRBD2
CASSPATSGLTDTQYF	TGTGCCAGCAGCCCAGCGACTAGCGGCCTGACAGATACGCAGTATTTT	TRBV7-2	TRBJ2-3	many	TRBD2
CASSLRQVTYEQYF	TGTGCCAGCAGCCTCAGACAGGTCACCTACGAGCAGTACTTC	TRBV7-2	TRBJ2-7	few	.
CASSQDNADTQYF	TGTGCCAGCAGCCAAGATAATGCAGATACGCAGTATTTT	TRBV14	TRBJ2-3	few	.
CASSQVAGEQFF	TGTGCCAGCAGCCAAGTGGCGGGTGAGCAGTTCTTC	TRBV14	TRBJ2-1	.	.
CASSVGGNTGELFF	TGCGCCAGCAGTGTGGGAGGGAACACCGGGGAGCTGTTTTTT	TRBV10-2	TRBJ2-2	.	.
CASSYLRTGVLEQFF	TGTGCCAGCAGTTATCTAAGGACAGGGGTCCTTGAGCAGTTCTTC	TRBV6-5	TRBJ2-1	.	TRBD1
CASSHWGGQGMNTEAFF	TGTGCCAGTAGCCACTGGGGGGGACAGGGCATGAACACTGAAGCTTTCTTT	TRBV19	TRBJ1-1	few	TRBD1